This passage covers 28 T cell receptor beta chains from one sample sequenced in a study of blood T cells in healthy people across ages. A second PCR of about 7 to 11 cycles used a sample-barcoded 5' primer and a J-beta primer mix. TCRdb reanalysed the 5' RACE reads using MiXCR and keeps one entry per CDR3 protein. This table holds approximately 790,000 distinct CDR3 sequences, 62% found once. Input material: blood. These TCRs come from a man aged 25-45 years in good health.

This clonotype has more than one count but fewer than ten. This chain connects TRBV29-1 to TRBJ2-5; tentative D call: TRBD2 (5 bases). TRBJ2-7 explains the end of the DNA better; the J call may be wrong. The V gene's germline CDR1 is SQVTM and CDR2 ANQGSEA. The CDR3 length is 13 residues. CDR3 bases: TGCAGCGTTGAAGATCAAACTAGCTACGAGCAGTACTTC. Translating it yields CSVEDQTSYEQYF.

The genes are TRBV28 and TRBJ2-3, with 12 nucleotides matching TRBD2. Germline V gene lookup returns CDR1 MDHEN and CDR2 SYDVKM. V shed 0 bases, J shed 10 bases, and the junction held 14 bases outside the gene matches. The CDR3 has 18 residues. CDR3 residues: CASSLWASGGDIGDAQYF. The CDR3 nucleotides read TGTGCCAGCAGTTTATGGGCTAGCGGGGGGGATATAGGTGATGCGCAGTATTTT.

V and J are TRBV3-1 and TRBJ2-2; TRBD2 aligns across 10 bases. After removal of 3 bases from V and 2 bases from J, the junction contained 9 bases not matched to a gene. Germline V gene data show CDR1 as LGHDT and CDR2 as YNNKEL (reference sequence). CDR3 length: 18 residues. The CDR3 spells CASSQISGTSVNTGELFF. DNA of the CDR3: TGTGCCAGCAGCCAGATCTCCGGGACTAGCGTAAACACCGGGGAGCTGTTTTTT.

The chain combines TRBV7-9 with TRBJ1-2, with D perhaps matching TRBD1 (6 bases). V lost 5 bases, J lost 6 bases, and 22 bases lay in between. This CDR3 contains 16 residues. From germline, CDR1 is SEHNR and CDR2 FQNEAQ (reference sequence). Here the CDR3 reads CASSPLVGDRSDGYTF. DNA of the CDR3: TGTGCCAGCAGCCCACTAGTGGGTGACAGGTCTGATGGCTACACCTTC.

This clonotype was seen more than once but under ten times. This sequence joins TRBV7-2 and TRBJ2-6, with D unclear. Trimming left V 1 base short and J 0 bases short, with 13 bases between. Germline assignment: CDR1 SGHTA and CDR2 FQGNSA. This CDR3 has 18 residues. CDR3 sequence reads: CASSLGRRIPSGANVLTF. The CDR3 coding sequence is TGTGCCAGCAGCTTAGGGCGTCGGATCCCCTCTGGGGCCAACGTCCTGACTTTC.

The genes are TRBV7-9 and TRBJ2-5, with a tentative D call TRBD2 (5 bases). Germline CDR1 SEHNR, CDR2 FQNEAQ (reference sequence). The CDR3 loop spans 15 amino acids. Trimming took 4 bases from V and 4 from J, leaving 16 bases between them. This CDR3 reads CASSYPRIATETQYF. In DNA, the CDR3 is TGTGCCAGCAGCTACCCCCGGATAGCGACAGAGACCCAGTACTTC.

The CDR3: CAISSPLAGDKETQYF. The DNA for the CDR3 is TGTGCCATCAGCTCCCCGCTAGCGGGGGATAAAGAGACCCAGTACTTC. V and J are TRBV10-3 and TRBJ2-5, with 10 positions matching TRBD2. V lost 6 bases and J lost 3; bases outside the gene matches: 10. The germline gives CDR1 ENHRY, CDR2 SYGVKD. This CDR3 spans 16 amino acids.

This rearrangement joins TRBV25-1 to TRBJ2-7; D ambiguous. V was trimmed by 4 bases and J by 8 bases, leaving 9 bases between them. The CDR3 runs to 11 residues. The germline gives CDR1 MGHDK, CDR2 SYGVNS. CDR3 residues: CASSGGIQQYF. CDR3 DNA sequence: TGTGCCAGCAGTGGAGGAATCCAGCAGTACTTC.

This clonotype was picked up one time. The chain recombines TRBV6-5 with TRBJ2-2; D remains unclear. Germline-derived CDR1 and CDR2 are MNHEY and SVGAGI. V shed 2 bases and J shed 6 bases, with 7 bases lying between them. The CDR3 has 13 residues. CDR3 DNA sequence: TGTGCCAGCAGTTACCATCTTTCCGGGGAGCTGTTTTTT. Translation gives CASSYHLSGELFF.

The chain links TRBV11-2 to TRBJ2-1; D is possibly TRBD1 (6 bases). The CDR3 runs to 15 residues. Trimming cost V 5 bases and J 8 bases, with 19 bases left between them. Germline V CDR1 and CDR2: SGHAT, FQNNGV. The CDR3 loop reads CASSGVVGRGDEQFF. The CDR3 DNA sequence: TGTGCCAGCAGCGGAGTGGTTGGCAGGGGCGATGAGCAGTTCTTC.

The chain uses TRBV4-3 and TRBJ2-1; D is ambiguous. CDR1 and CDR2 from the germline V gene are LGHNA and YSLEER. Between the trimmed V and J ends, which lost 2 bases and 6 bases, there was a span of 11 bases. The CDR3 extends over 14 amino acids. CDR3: CASSQRPWSNEQFF. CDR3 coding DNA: TGCGCCAGCAGCCAACGGCCCTGGTCCAATGAGCAGTTCTTC.

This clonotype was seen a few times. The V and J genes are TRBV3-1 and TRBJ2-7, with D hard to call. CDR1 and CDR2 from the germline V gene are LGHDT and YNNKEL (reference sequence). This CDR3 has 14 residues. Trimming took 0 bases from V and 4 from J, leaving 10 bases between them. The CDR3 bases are TGTGCCAGCAGCCAAGACCGCTTAGGGTACGAGCAGTACTTC. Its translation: CASSQDRLGYEQYF.

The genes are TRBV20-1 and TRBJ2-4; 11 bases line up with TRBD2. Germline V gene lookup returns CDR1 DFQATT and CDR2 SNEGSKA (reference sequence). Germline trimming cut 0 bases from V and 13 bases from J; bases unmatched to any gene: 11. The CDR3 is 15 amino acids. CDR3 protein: CSARDKLTSGDEQYF. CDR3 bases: TGCAGTGCTAGAGACAAACTGACTAGCGGGGATGAGCAGTACTTC.

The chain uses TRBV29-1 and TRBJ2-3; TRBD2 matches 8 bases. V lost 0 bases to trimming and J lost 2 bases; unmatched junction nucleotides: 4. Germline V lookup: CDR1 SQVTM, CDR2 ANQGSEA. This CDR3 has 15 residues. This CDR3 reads CSVEDRGGITDTQYF. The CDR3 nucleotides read TGCAGCGTTGAAGATCGGGGGGGGATCACAGATACGCAGTATTTT.

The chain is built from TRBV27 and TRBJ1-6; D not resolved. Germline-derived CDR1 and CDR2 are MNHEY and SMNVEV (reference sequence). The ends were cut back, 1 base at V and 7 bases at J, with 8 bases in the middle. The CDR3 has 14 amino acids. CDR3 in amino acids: CASSLYDGNSPLHF. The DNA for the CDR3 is TGTGCCAGCAGTTTATACGACGGGAATTCACCCCTCCACTTT.

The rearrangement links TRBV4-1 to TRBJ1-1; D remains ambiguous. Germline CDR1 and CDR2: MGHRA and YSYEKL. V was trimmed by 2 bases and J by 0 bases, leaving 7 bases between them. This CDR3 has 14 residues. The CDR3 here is CASSQWVLNTEAFF. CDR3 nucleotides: TGCGCCAGCAGCCAATGGGTCTTGAACACTGAAGCTTTCTTT.

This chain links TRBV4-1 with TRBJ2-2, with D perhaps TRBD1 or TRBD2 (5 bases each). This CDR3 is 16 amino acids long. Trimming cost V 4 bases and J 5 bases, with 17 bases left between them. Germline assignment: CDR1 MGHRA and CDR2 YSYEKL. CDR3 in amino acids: CASSLGVWTPTGELFF. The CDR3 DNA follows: TGCGCCAGCAGCCTGGGGGTCTGGACGCCAACCGGGGAGCTGTTTTTT.

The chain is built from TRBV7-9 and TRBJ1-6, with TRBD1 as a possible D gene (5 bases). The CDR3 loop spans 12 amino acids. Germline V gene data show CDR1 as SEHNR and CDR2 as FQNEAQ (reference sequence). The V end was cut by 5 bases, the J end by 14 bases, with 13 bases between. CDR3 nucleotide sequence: TGTGCCAGCAGCGGGGGAGAAAGGACCCTCCACTTT. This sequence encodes CASSGGERTLHF.

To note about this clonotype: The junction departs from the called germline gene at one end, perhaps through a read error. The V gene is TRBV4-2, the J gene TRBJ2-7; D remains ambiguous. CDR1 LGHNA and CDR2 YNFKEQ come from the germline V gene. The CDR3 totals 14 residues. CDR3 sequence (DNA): TGTGCCAGCATCCAACAGACGTACTCCTACGAGCAGTACTTC. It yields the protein CASIQQTYSYEQYF.

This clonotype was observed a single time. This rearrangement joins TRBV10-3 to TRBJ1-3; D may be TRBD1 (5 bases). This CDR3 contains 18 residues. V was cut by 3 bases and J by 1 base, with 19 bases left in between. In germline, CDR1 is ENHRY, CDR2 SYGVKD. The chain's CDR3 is CAISDSTSPRGSGNTIYF. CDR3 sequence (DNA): TGTGCCATCAGTGATTCCACATCTCCAAGGGGATCTGGAAACACCATATATTTT.

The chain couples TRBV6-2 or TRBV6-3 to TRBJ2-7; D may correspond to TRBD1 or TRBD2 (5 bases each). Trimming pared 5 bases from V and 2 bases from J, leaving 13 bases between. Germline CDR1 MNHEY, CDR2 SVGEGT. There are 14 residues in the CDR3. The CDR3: CASSRLRGTYEQYF. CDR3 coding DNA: TGTGCCAGCAGTCGTCTTCGGGGCACCTACGAGCAGTACTTC.

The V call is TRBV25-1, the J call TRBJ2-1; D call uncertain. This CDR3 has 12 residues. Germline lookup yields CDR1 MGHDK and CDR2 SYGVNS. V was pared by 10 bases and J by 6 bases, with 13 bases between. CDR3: CATSIGPNEQFF. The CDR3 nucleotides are TGTGCCACCTCGATTGGGCCCAATGAGCAGTTCTTC.

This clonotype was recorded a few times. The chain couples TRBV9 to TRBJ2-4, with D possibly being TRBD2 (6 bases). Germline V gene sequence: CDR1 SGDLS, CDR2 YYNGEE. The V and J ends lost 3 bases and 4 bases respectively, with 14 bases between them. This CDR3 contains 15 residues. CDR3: CASSAHGGPKNIQYF. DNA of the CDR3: TGTGCCAGCAGCGCCCACGGGGGTCCAAAAAACATTCAGTACTTC.

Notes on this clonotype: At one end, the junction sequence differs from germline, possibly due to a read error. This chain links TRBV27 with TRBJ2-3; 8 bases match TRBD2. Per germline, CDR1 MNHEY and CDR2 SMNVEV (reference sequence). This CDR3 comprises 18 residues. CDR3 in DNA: TGTGCCAGCAGTTTAAGCTCCAGCGGGGGTTACCACACAGAGACGCAGTATTTT. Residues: CASSLSSSGGYHTETQYF.

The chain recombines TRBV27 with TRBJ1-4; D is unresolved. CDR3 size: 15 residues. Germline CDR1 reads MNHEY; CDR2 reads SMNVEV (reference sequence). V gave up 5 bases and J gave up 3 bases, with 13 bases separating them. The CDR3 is CASSTLREANEKLFF. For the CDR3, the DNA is TGTGCCAGCAGTACCTTACGGGAGGCTAATGAAAAACTGTTTTTT.

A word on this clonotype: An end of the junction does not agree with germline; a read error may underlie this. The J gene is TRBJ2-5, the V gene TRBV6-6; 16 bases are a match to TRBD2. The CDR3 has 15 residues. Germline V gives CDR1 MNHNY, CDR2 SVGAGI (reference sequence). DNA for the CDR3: TGTACCAGCAGGATCCCGGGACTAGCGGGGGGGGACCAGTACTTC. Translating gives CTSRIPGLAGGDQYF.

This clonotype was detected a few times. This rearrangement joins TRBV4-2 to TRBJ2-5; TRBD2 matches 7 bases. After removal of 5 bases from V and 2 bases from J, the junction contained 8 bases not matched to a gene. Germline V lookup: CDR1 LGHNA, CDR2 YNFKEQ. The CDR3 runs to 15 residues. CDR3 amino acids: CASSEPGGDQETQYF. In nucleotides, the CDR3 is TGTGCCAGCAGCGAACCGGGGGGAGATCAAGAGACCCAGTACTTC.

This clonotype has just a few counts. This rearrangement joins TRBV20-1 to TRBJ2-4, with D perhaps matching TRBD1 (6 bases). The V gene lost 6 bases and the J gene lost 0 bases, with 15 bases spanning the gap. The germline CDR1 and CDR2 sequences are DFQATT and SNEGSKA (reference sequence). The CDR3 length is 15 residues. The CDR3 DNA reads TGCAGTGCCACCCTTGGGACACCAGCCAAAAACATTCAGTACTTC. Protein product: CSATLGTPAKNIQYF.